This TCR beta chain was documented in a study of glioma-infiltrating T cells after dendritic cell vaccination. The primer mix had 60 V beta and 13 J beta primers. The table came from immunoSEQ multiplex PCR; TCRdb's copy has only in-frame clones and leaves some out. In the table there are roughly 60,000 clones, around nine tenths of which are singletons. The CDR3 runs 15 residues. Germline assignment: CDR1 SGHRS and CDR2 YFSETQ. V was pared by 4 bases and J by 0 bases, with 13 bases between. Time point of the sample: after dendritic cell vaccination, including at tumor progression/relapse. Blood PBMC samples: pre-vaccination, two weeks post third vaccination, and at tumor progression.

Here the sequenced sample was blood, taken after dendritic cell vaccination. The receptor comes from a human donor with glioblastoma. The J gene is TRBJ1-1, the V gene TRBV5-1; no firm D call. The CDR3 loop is CASSLDGNMNTEAFF. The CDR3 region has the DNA TGCGCCAGCAGCCTGGACGGGAATATGAACACTGAAGCTTTCTTT. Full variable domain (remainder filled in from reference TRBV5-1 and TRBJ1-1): KAGVTQTPRYLIKTRGQQVTLSCSPISGHRSVSWYQQTPGQGLQFLFEYFSETQRNKGNFPGRFSGRQFSNSRSEMNVSTLELGDSALYLCASSLDGNMNTEAFFGQGTRLTVV.